Below are 9 T cell receptor beta chains sequenced from a single sample in a study of neoadjuvant anti-PD-1 for oral cavity cancer (dated by TCRdb to about 2021). This specimen's time point label, per the study, means: before neoadjuvant nivolumab. The library was made by the immunoSEQ multiplex PCR assay. The immuneACCESS repertoire file appears here via TCRdb, limited to in-frame rearrangements. These files lack a portion of the clones; in checked studies, under half of the deficit traces to unresolved V genes, and the cause of the others is not known. The sample table holds approximately 83,000 clones, of which less than 85% were seen once. In total, the top ten clones hold 3.1% of the sample. The sequenced sample was PBMCs, obtained before nivolumab (anti-PD-1) treatment. The source is a person aged 40 to 85 with oral cavity squamous cell carcinoma.

The rearrangement links TRBV18 to TRBJ1-2; 10 bases map to TRBD1. V was pared by 3 bases and J by 6 bases, with 4 bases of the junction left unmatched. This CDR3 is 14 amino acids long. The germline V gene encodes CDR1 KGHSH and CDR2 LQKENI. Written as DNA, the CDR3 is TGTGCCAGCTCACCGACAGGGGGCCAGAATGGCTACACCTTC. Protein product: CASSPTGGQNGYTF. The entire variable domain, with the rest obtained from reference TRBV18 and TRBJ1-2, is as follows: NAGVMQNPRHLVRRRGQEARLRCSPMKGHSHVYWYRQLPEEGLKFMVYLQKENIIDESGMPKERFSAEFPKEGPSILRIQQVVRGDSAAYFCASSPTGGQNGYTFGSGTRLTVV.

This chain joins TRBV2 and TRBJ1-5, with D maybe TRBD1 (5 bases). Trimming stripped 3 bases from V and 11 bases from J, with 23 bases between. There are 16 residues in the CDR3. CDR1 and CDR2 from the germline V gene are SNHLY and FYNNEI. CDR3 coding DNA: TGTGCCAGCAGTGAGTTTCTTTGGGGGAAGGGCAGGGCCCAGCATTTT. The encoded protein is CASSEFLWGKGRAQHF.

This chain uses TRBV30 with TRBJ2-7, with D unresolved. V was clipped by 2 bases and J by 5 bases, with 25 bases between them. Germline V CDR1 and CDR2: GTSNPN, SVGIG (reference sequence). There are 17 residues in the CDR3. The CDR3 loop reads CAWSPRPGQLHRDEQYF. The DNA for the CDR3 is TGTGCCTGGAGTCCCCGTCCGGGTCAACTTCACCGGGACGAGCAGTACTTC.

This clone has just one count. The chain employs TRBV11-2 and TRBJ2-1, with D possibly being TRBD2 (6 bases). V lost 1 base, J lost 0 bases, and 7 bases lay in between. Germline V gives CDR1 SGHAT, CDR2 FQNNGV. The CDR3 extends over 15 amino acids. The CDR3 sequence: CASSLVGSSYNEQFF. The CDR3 DNA reads as TGTGCCAGCAGCTTAGTCGGGAGCTCCTACAATGAGCAGTTCTTC.

The chain uses TRBV2 and TRBJ2-1; D is tentatively TRBD1 or TRBD2 (6 bases each). The germline gives CDR1 SNHLY, CDR2 FYNNEI. The CDR3 is 15 amino acids. The V end lost 5 bases, the J end lost 4 bases, and 15 bases lay between the germline ends. CDR3 sequence: CASSPTTGAYNEQFF. The CDR3 DNA reads TGTGCCAGCAGTCCGACCACGGGGGCTTACAATGAGCAGTTCTTC.

The J gene is TRBJ2-3, the V gene TRBV7-3; a weak D match, TRBD2 (6 bases). CDR1 and CDR2 (germline): SGHTA, FQGTGA. V was trimmed by 6 bases and J by 2 bases, leaving 15 bases between them. The CDR3 covers 15 residues. CDR3 sequence reads: CASSIQPGVTDTQYF. CDR3 DNA sequence: TGTGCCAGCAGTATACAACCGGGAGTCACAGATACGCAGTATTTT.

In regard to this clone: Other DNA variants within this sample encode the same CDR3. As DNA, the CDR3 is TGTGCCAGCAGGACCGGGACAGCGAACACCGGGGAGCTGTTTTTT. It is translated as CASRTGTANTGELFF. This chain joins TRBV2 and TRBJ2-2; 7 bases map to TRBD1. The CDR3 spans 15 residues. Germline V gene sequence: CDR1 SNHLY, CDR2 FYNNEI. The J segment lost 0 bases and the V segment lost 6 bases, leaving 4 bases of the junction unmatched. Drawing the rest from reference TRBV2 and TRBJ2-2, the complete variable domain is EPEVTQTPSHQVTQMGQEVILRCVPISNHLYFYWYRQILGQKVEFLVSFYNNEISEKSEIFDDQFSVERPDGSNFTLKIRSTKLEDSAMYFCASRTGTANTGELFFGEGSRLTVL.

This chain links TRBV15 with TRBJ1-5; D unclear. The CDR3 covers 15 residues. CDR1 and CDR2 (germline): LNHNV, YYDKDF (reference sequence). V was pared by 0 bases and J by 0 bases, with 6 bases between. The CDR3 DNA reads TGTGCCACCAGCAGAGATACCAGTAGCAATCAGCCCCAGCATTTT. Translated: CATSRDTSSNQPQHF.

The rearrangement links TRBV29-1 to TRBJ1-2; D not certain. Germline CDR1 is SQVTM and CDR2 is ANQGSEA. V was pared by 3 bases and J by 0 bases, with 8 bases between. This CDR3 comprises 13 residues. The CDR3 DNA reads as TGCAGCGTTGAGCCCGGCTCTAACTATGGCTACACCTTC. Translated: CSVEPGSNYGYTF.